Sequencing of this TCR beta chain was carried out in a study of human T cells and chemical hapten exposure. Across the study: DPC 0.01% went on the upper back by patch test, with reading at 6 days.

This clonotype was detected ten times or more. Its antigen remains unidentified. Time point in this sample: pre-sensitization, week 0. Treatment in this sample: therapeutic diphenylcyclopropenone sensitization with weekly scalp DPC. V dropped 7 bases and J dropped 6; count of bases not matched to a gene: 2. This CDR3 spans 13 amino acids. CDR1 MDHEN and CDR2 SYDVKM come from the germline V gene. Broader study findings: Patch test score was positively correlated with the counts of TCRs that had expanded at PT1. After DPC sensitization, TCRs above 1 in 1000 frequency showed no change.

Within the library, unique molecular identifiers were attached to each individual cDNA molecule. TCRdb reanalysed the RACE reads using MiXCR and keeps one entry per CDR3 protein. This sample carries over 300,000 distinct CDR3 sequences, less than 6.5% of them seen once, and the ten largest clones take around 2.6%. This clonotype originated in a woman aged 45-59 years with alopecia areata. Some clones in this sample may be carry-over from other donors' samples. The sample in question was whole blood, obtained in connection with sensitization to the hapten diphenylcyclopropenone (DPC). The chain links TRBV28 to TRBJ1-5; 11 bases line up with TRBD1. This CDR3 reads CASNGQGAQPQHF. The CDR3 DNA follows: TGTGCCAGCAACGGACAGGGGGCTCAGCCCCAGCATTTT.